The clone carrying this T cell receptor beta chain was detected a few times. Multiplex touch-down PCR with TRB-A/B primers amplified rearranged V-D-J TRB sequences. MiXCR, applied by TCRdb to the multiplex PCR reads, yields one record per CDR3 protein. The data hold 1,500 to 2,000 distinct CDR3 sequences, with approximately 59% observed a single time. Trimming removed 2 bases from V and 3 bases from J, with 3 bases in between. Germline V gives CDR1 GTSNPN, CDR2 SVGIG (reference sequence). The CDR3 runs to 11 residues. This entry belongs to a study of T cell repertoires in aging, cancer and after chemotherapy. For the study at large: Chronic lymphocytic leukemia patients on fludarabine- or bendamustine-based regimens gave paired samples before and after chemotherapy.

Amplification of TCR beta used genomic DNA extracted from peripheral blood. This TCR derives from a human donor with a blood cancer. The chain joins TRBV30 to TRBJ2-3; no clear D gene. The sample comprised blood. The CDR3 coding sequence is TGTGCCTGGAGTAGGACAGATACGCAGTATTTT. This sequence encodes CAWSRTDTQYF.